The rows below give T cell receptor beta chains drawn from one sample of a study of control samples from healthy donors and cancer patients. The method was immunoSEQ multiplex PCR; TCRdb's version includes in-frame clones alone and lacks a portion of them. The sample lists about 160,000 clones, around 90% occurring once. Material for sequencing was blood. The receptors come from a young man in good health. Each CDR3 is given with its conserved first and last residue. A D gene is named only where the DNA matches it firmly. Clone sizes are given selectively: once, few, many, or a class where the clone is expanded.

clone size	V gene	J gene	D gene	CDR3 DNA	CDR3 protein
once	TRBV6-4	TRBJ2-1	.	TGTGCCAGCAGTGACAAGGTGGGAGGGGGTTACAATGAGCAGTTCTTC	CASSDKVGGGYNEQFF
.	TRBV20-1	TRBJ1-2	.	TGCAGTGCTAGTGTGCAGTGGGGGGCCGTTCCCTATGGCTACACCTTC	CSASVQWGAVPYGYTF
once	TRBV6-6	TRBJ1-3	.	TGTGCCAGCTCAATCGGGCACTCTGGAAACACCATATATTTT	CASSIGHSGNTIYF
.	TRBV10-3	TRBJ2-2	TRBD2	TGTGCCATCAGTGTGGGGGAGGGCCTCACCGGGGAGCTGTTTTTT	CAISVGEGLTGELFF
.	TRBV29-1	TRBJ2-5	.	TGCAGCGTTGAGAGAGGGTTGAGAGAGACCCAGTACTTC	CSVERGLRETQYF
.	TRBV9	TRBJ1-5	.	TGTGCCAGCAGCTCATTAACGGATACGCAGCATTTT	CASSSLTDTQHF
.	TRBV6-5	TRBJ2-3	.	TGTGCCAGCAGTTACAGTAGTTTCTTCACAGATACGCAGTATTTT	CASSYSSFFTDTQYF
.	TRBV29-1	TRBJ2-2	.	TGCAGCGTGATTAGGGATACCGGGGAGCTGTTTTTT	CSVIRDTGELFF
.	TRBV10-3	TRBJ1-1	TRBD1	TGTGCCATCAGTCTGACAGGGGAAGAAGCTTTCTTT	CAISLTGEEAFF
.	TRBV7-9	TRBJ1-1	.	TGTGCCAGCAGCCAAAACGACAGATCTGAAGCTTTCTTT	CASSQNDRSEAFF
.	TRBV7-2	TRBJ2-2	TRBD2	TGTGCCAGCAGCTTAGTGGCTAGCGGGAGGGCTAACACCGGGGAGCTGTTTTTT	CASSLVASGRANTGELFF
.	TRBV14	TRBJ2-7	TRBD1	TGTGCCAGCAGCCGGGACAGGGTTTTCTTCGCCTACGAGCAGTACTTC	CASSRDRVFFAYEQYF
.	TRBV5-4	TRBJ1-1	.	TGTGCCAGCAGCACCCCCCGGAGCACTGAAGCTTTCTTT	CASSTPRSTEAFF
.	TRBV7-2	TRBJ1-2	TRBD1	TGTGCCAGCAGCCCCATAGCCGGGAGGCAGGGGGCGGGTGGCTACACCTTC	CASSPIAGRQGAGGYTF
.	TRBV7-3	TRBJ1-1	.	TGTGCCAGCAGCTTAACGGGGGATATGAACACTGAAGCTTTCTTT	CASSLTGDMNTEAFF
.	TRBV4-2	TRBJ1-4	TRBD1	TGTGCCAGCAGCCAAGATATGAGGGGGACAGGGAATGAAAAACTGTTTTTT	CASSQDMRGTGNEKLFF
once	TRBV18	TRBJ2-1	TRBD2	TGTGCCAGCTCACCTTCGACTAGCGGGAGTAACAATGAGCAGTTCTTC	CASSPSTSGSNNEQFF
.	TRBV9	TRBJ1-3	.	TGTGCCAGCAGCCAAGGCGGATCGGGAAACACCATATATTTT	CASSQGGSGNTIYF
.	TRBV27	TRBJ2-1	TRBD2	TGTGCCAGCAGTCCCGGGACTAGCGTTTCCTACAATGAGCAGTTCTTC	CASSPGTSVSYNEQFF
.	TRBV7-2	TRBJ2-5	TRBD1	TGTGCCAGCAGCTTACCTCAGGCAGGGGGCGCGGCCCAGTACTTC	CASSLPQAGGAAQYF
.	TRBV29-1	TRBJ1-5	TRBD1	TGCAGCACCCAGGGGGATCGCAATCAGCCCCAGCATTTT	CSTQGDRNQPQHF
few	TRBV20-1	TRBJ2-7	.	TGCAGTGCCTCCCCGGGCTACGAGCAGTACTTC	CSASPGYEQYF
.	TRBV6-6	TRBJ2-3	TRBD1	TGTGCCAGCAGTTACCTTAATACAGGGGGTTTGGATACGCAGTATTTT	CASSYLNTGGLDTQYF
once	TRBV19	TRBJ1-2	.	TGTGCCAGTAGCCCGAGATATGGCTACACCTTC	CASSPRYGYTF
.	TRBV19	TRBJ2-6	TRBD1	TGTGCCAGTAGTGCGGCCGGGACAGGGGTGTCTGGGGCCAACGTCCTGACTTTC	CASSAAGTGVSGANVLTF
.	TRBV19	TRBJ2-7	.	TGTGCCAGTAGTATGCAGGCCGTTAGTTACGAGCAGTACTTC	CASSMQAVSYEQYF
.	TRBV28	TRBJ2-7	.	TGTGCCAGCAGTTTAAGGAGCGAGCAGTACTTC	CASSLRSEQYF
.	TRBV27	TRBJ1-6	.	TGTGCCAGCAGGATTGAGGTCCGAGTTGGTTCACCCCTCCACTTT	CASRIEVRVGSPLHF
once	TRBV6-2/TRBV6-3	TRBJ1-4	TRBD1	TGTGCCAGCAGTTACCAGCGACAGGGAAAACTGTTTTTT	CASSYQRQGKLFF
.	TRBV9	TRBJ2-3	.	TGTGCCAGCAGCGTAGGAAAAGGGTCACAGACAGATACGCAGTATTTT	CASSVGKGSQTDTQYF
.	TRBV27	TRBJ2-2	.	TGTGCCAGCAGTTTAATGGATTTCACTCGGACTCCCGGGGAGCTGTTTTTT	CASSLMDFTRTPGELFF
.	TRBV28	TRBJ2-5	.	TGTGCCAGCAGTCCCGGAGGGCGGGTCCAAGAGACCCAGTACTTC	CASSPGGRVQETQYF
.	TRBV19	TRBJ1-1	TRBD1	TGTGCCAGCGTGGACAGGGGGCCGACTGAAGCTTTCTTT	CASVDRGPTEAFF
.	TRBV5-8	TRBJ1-6	TRBD1	TGTGCCAGCAGCTTGGCCCGGACAGGCATTCTTAATTCACCCCTCCACTTT	CASSLARTGILNSPLHF
.	TRBV19	TRBJ2-7	TRBD1	TGTGCCAGTAGTGATTCCGGGACAGGGGTCGAGCAGTACTTC	CASSDSGTGVEQYF
.	TRBV5-4	TRBJ2-7	.	TGTGCCAGCAGCTCCGGAGGGAGAGGGCGGGTGCCCTACGAGCAGTACTTC	CASSSGGRGRVPYEQYF
.	TRBV3-1/TRBV3-2	TRBJ1-3	.	TGTGCCAGCAGCCAAGGGCCCACGGGAAACACCATATATTTT	CASSQGPTGNTIYF
.	TRBV13	TRBJ1-2	TRBD1	TGTGCCAGCAGCAACAGGGGTGGCTACACCTTC	CASSNRGGYTF
.	TRBV19	TRBJ1-3	TRBD1	TGTGCCAGTAGTCAAAGGACAGGTTTTGATTTCTCTGGAAACACCATATATTTT	CASSQRTGFDFSGNTIYF
.	TRBV27	TRBJ1-3	.	TGTGCCAGCAGTTTAAGGGCAGCAAGCCGGAACACCATATATTTT	CASSLRAASRNTIYF
.	TRBV18	TRBJ1-1	TRBD1	TGTGCCAGCTTCCAGGGACAGAACCCCCAGCACGGTTTCTTT	CASFQGQNPQHGFF
once	TRBV9	TRBJ2-3	.	TGTGCCAGCAGCGCAGGGGTTTTGGGACCGAGCACAGATACGCAGTATTTT	CASSAGVLGPSTDTQYF
once	TRBV7-2	TRBJ1-1	.	TGTGCCAGCAGCTTATTTTTAGGATCTGCCGGGAACACTGAAGCTTTCTTT	CASSLFLGSAGNTEAFF
.	TRBV7-2	TRBJ2-6	.	TGTGCCAGCAGCTTAGCGGTACGGGTTTCTGGGGCCAACGTCCTGACTTTC	CASSLAVRVSGANVLTF
once	TRBV11-3	TRBJ2-1	.	TGTGCCAGCAGCTTGTCGGGGACGTACAATGAGCAGTTCTTC	CASSLSGTYNEQFF
.	TRBV7-2	TRBJ2-5	.	TGTGCCAGCAGCCGACCCGGGTTAGAGACCCAGTACTTC	CASSRPGLETQYF
once	TRBV12-3/TRBV12-4	TRBJ1-1	.	TGTGCCAGCACACCGACAGTCGGAGCTGAAGCTTTCTTT	CASTPTVGAEAFF
.	TRBV27	TRBJ1-6	TRBD1	TGTGCCAGCAGTCAGGACAGGGTTCGGAATAATTCACCCCTCCACTTT	CASSQDRVRNNSPLHF
.	TRBV9	TRBJ2-1	TRBD2	TGTGCCAGCAGCGTAGGTCTAGCGGGCTCCTACAATGAGCAGTTCTTC	CASSVGLAGSYNEQFF
once	TRBV18	TRBJ1-6	.	TGTGCCAGCTCACCAGGCTGGGGGAATTCACCCCTCCACTTT	CASSPGWGNSPLHF
few	TRBV2	TRBJ1-2	.	TGTGCCAGCAGTGAAGGCTGGGCGGGCTATGGCTACACCTTC	CASSEGWAGYGYTF